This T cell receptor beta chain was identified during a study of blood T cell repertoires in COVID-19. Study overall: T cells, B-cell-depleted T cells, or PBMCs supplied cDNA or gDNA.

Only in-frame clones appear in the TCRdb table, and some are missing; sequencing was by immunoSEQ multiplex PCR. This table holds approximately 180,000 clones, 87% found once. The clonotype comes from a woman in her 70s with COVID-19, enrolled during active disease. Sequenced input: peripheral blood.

This CDR3 reads CASSESGRASETQYF. The CDR3 DNA follows: TGTGCCAGCAGTGAATCGGGCAGGGCGTCGGAGACCCAGTACTTC. V gene TRBV25-1 combines with J gene TRBJ2-5, with TRBD1 as a possible D gene (5 bases). The V gene lost 1 base and the J gene lost 5 bases, with 14 bases spanning the gap. The CDR3 runs 15 residues. From germline, CDR1 is MGHDK and CDR2 SYGVNS.